A single sample gave rise to the 4 T cell receptor beta chains below, sequenced in a study of blood T cell repertoires in COVID-19. Repertoires were generated with immunoSEQ multiplex PCR, while TCRdb's copy carries only in-frame clones and drops some. The sample yields about 160,000 clones, just over 85% seen once. Sequencing input: peripheral blood. The receptors derive from a man between 65 and 80 years old with acute or convalescent COVID-19.

The chain recombines TRBV28 with TRBJ2-3, with 9 bases that match TRBD1. Germline CDR1 MDHEN, CDR2 SYDVKM. V lost 2 bases to trimming and J lost 0 bases; unmatched junction nucleotides: 3. The CDR3 covers 16 residues. CDR3 sequence reads: CASSLAGTGSTDTQYF. In DNA form, the CDR3 reads TGTGCCAGCAGTTTAGCCGGGACAGGGAGCACAGATACGCAGTATTTT.

The genes are TRBV7-2 and TRBJ2-1, with 10 bases fitting TRBD2. With V trimmed by 1 base and J by 3 bases, 3 bases remained unmatched. Germline CDR1 SGHTA, CDR2 FQGNSA. The CDR3 consists of 16 residues. CDR3 region: CASSLGAGGVYNEQFF. In DNA form, the CDR3 reads TGTGCCAGCAGCTTAGGAGCGGGAGGGGTCTACAATGAGCAGTTCTTC.

The chain is built from TRBV3-1 (or the pseudogene TRBV3-2) and TRBJ2-3; TRBD2 matches 10 bases. V shed 5 bases, J shed 5 bases, and the junction held 4 bases outside the gene matches. There are 14 residues in the CDR3. Germline CDR1 and CDR2: LGHDT and YNNKEL (reference sequence). CDR3 in amino acids: CASSYSGRRDTQYF. CDR3 coding DNA: TGTGCCAGCAGCTATAGCGGGAGGCGAGATACGCAGTATTTT.

This clone has a handful of counts. This chain joins TRBV5-1 and TRBJ2-5; maybe TRBD1 (5 bases). The CDR3 length is 13 residues. CDR1 and CDR2 from the germline V gene are SGHRS and YFSETQ. V was shortened by 0 bases and J by 4 bases, with 7 bases between the two germline ends. Here the CDR3 reads CASSLGGLETQYF. DNA of the CDR3: TGCGCCAGCAGCTTGGGGGGCTTAGAGACCCAGTACTTC. The full variable domain, rest sourced from reference TRBV5-1 and TRBJ2-5, is KAGVTQTPRYLIKTRGQQVTLSCSPISGHRSVSWYQQTPGQGLQFLFEYFSETQRNKGNFPGRFSGRQFSNSRSEMNVSTLELGDSALYLCASSLGGLETQYFGPGTRLLVL.